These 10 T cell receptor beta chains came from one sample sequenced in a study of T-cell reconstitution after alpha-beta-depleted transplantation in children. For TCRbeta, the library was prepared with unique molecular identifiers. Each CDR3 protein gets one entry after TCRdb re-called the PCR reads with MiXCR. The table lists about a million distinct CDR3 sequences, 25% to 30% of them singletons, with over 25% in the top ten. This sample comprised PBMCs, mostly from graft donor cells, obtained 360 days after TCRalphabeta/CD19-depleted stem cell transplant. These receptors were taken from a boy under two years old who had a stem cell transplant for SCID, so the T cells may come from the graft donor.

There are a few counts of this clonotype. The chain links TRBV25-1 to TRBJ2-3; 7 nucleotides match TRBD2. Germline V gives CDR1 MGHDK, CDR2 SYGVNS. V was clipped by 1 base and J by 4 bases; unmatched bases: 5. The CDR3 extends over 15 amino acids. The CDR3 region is CASSEWGGLSDTQYF. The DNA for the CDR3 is TGTGCCAGCAGTGAATGGGGGGGTCTCTCAGATACGCAGTATTTT. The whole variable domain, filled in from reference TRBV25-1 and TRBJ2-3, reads EADIYQTPRYLVIGTGKKITLECSQTMGHDKMYWYQQDPGMELHLIHYSYGVNSTEKGDLSSESTVSRIRTEHFPLTLESARPSHTSQYLCASSEWGGLSDTQYFGPGTRLTVL.

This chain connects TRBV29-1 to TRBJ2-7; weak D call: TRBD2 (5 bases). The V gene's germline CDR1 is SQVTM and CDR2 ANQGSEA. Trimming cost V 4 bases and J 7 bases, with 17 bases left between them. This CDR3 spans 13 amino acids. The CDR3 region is CSVADGLRGEQYF. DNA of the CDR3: TGCAGCGTTGCGGACGGACTCCGAGGGGAGCAGTACTTC.

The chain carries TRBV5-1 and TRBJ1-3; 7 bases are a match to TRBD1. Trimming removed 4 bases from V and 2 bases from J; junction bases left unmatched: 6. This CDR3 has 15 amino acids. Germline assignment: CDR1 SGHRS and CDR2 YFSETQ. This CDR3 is CASSTRQGPGNTIYF. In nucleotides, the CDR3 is TGCGCCAGCAGCACCCGACAGGGCCCTGGAAACACCATATATTTT.

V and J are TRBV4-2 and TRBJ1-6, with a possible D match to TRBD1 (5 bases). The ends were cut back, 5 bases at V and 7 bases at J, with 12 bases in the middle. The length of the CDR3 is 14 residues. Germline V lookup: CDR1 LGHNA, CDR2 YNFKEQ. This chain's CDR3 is CASSRGTENSPLHF. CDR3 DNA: TGTGCCAGCAGCAGAGGGACGGAGAATTCACCCCTCCACTTT.

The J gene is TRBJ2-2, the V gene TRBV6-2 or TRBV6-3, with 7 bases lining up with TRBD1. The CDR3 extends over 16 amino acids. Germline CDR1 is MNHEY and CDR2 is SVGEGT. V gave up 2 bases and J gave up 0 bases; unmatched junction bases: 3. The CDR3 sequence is CASSYRQGANTGELFF. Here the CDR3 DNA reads TGTGCCAGCAGTTACAGGCAGGGGGCGAACACCGGGGAGCTGTTTTTT.

The CDR3 sequence: CASSQWTGAYEQYF. The CDR3, as DNA: TGCGCCAGCAGCCAATGGACGGGCGCCTACGAGCAGTACTTC. This sequence joins TRBV4-1 and TRBJ2-7; D remains unclear. The germline V gene encodes CDR1 MGHRA and CDR2 YSYEKL. V lost 2 bases and J 2 bases, leaving 10 bases between the germline ends. This CDR3 has 14 amino acids.

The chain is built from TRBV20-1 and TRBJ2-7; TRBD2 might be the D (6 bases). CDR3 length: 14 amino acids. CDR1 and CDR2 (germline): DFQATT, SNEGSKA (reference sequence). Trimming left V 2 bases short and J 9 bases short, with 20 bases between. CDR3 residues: CSARNGGRVWSQYF. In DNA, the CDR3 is TGCAGTGCTAGAAACGGAGGGCGGGTTTGGTCGCAGTACTTC.

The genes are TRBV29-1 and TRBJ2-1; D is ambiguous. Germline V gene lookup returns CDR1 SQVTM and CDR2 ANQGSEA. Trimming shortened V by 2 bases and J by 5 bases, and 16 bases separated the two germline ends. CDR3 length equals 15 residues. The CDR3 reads CSVESRRFWNNEQFF. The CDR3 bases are TGCAGCGTTGAAAGTCGCAGGTTCTGGAACAATGAGCAGTTCTTC.

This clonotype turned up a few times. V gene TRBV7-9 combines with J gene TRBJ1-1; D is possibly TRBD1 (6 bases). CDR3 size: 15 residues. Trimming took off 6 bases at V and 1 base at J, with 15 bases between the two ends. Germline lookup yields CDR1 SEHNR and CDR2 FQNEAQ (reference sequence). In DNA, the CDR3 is TGTGCCAGCAGGCCTCCCAGGGGAAGGAACACTGAAGCTTTCTTT. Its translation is CASRPPRGRNTEAFF.

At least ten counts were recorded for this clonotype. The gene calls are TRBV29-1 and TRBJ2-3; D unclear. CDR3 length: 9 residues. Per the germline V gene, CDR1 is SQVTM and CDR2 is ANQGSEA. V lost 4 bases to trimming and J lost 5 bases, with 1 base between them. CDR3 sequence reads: CSVGDTQYF. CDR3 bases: TGCAGCGTTGGAGATACGCAGTATTTT.